Each of the 8 T cell receptor beta chains below was sequenced from the same sample in a study of blood T cell repertoires in COVID-19. Profiled with immunoSEQ multiplex PCR; TCRdb holds only in-frame clones, not every one. The profile shows roughly 260,000 clones, approximately 83% of them singletons. The sample was PBMCs or T cells enriched from blood (not recorded which). The receptors were sampled from a woman in her fifties or sixties who had recovered from COVID-19.

The rearrangement uses TRBV18 and TRBJ1-3; TRBD1 matches 7 bases. Unmatched junction bases numbered 4, after V lost 3 bases and J lost 2 bases. The CDR3 runs to 15 residues. CDR1 and CDR2 (germline): KGHSH, LQKENI. DNA for the CDR3: TGTGCCAGCTCACCTACAGGGGAACCTGGAAACACCATATATTTT. This codes for CASSPTGEPGNTIYF.

CDR3 sequence: CASSLTAGYGYTF. The CDR3 region has the DNA TGTGCCAGCAGCTTGACGGCAGGCTATGGCTACACCTTC. This chain uses TRBV5-4 with TRBJ1-2; D gene uncertain. The CDR3 extends over 13 amino acids. Germline assignment: CDR1 SGHNT and CDR2 YYREEE (reference sequence). Trimming took 1 base from V and 4 from J, leaving 8 bases between them.

The V and J genes are TRBV4-2 and TRBJ2-7, with D perhaps matching TRBD1 (5 bases). With 2 bases removed from V and 3 bases from J, the gap between germline ends came to 11 bases. CDR1 and CDR2 (germline): LGHNA, YNFKEQ. This CDR3 has 14 residues. CDR3 amino acids: CASSQQGTLYEQYF. CDR3 bases: TGTGCCAGCAGCCAACAGGGTACCCTCTACGAGCAGTACTTC.

The chain couples TRBV3-1 (or the pseudogene TRBV3-2) to TRBJ2-4, with a weak D call TRBD1 (5 bases). The germline V gene has CDR1 LGHDT and CDR2 YNNKEL (reference sequence). Between the trimmed V and J ends, which lost 3 bases and 0 bases, there was a span of 9 bases. The CDR3 contains 15 residues. CDR3 loop: CASSQYRIAKNIQYF. CDR3 nucleotide sequence: TGTGCCAGCAGCCAGTACAGGATAGCCAAAAACATTCAGTACTTC.

J is TRBJ2-6 and V is TRBV11-3; D unresolved. Germline CDR1 is SGHNT and CDR2 is YENEEA. The germline V and J ends were trimmed by 5 bases and 4 bases, with 9 bases remaining between them. The CDR3 spans 14 residues. The CDR3, as DNA: TGTGCCAGCAGCCCGGGTCCCGGGGCCAACGTCCTGACTTTC. This encodes CASSPGPGANVLTF.

This chain links TRBV9 with TRBJ2-5; 8 positions match TRBD2. After removal of 2 bases from V and 1 base from J, the junction contained 10 bases not matched to a gene. This CDR3 comprises 17 residues. Looked up from germline, CDR1 is SGDLS and CDR2 is YYNGEE. The CDR3 coding sequence is TGTGCCAGCAGCGTCGGGAGGGCGGGGTACTTCCAAGAGACCCAGTACTTC. Residues: CASSVGRAGYFQETQYF.

The gene calls are TRBV5-1 and TRBJ2-1; TRBD1 aligns across 7 bases. The CDR3 loop spans 14 amino acids. J was trimmed by 3 bases and V by 4 bases; bases with no gene match: 4. CDR1 is SGHRS, CDR2 YFSETQ, per germline. The CDR3 is CASSQGQLYNEQFF. The CDR3 DNA is TGCGCCAGCAGCCAGGGACAGCTCTACAATGAGCAGTTCTTC.

This chain links TRBV6-5 with TRBJ1-2; D is undetermined. V lost 0 bases and J 7 bases, leaving 9 bases between the germline ends. Germline V CDR1 and CDR2: MNHEY, SVGAGI. The CDR3 contains 13 residues. The CDR3 is CASSYSNSGGYTF. The DNA of the CDR3 is TGTGCCAGCAGTTACTCGAACAGCGGTGGCTACACCTTC.